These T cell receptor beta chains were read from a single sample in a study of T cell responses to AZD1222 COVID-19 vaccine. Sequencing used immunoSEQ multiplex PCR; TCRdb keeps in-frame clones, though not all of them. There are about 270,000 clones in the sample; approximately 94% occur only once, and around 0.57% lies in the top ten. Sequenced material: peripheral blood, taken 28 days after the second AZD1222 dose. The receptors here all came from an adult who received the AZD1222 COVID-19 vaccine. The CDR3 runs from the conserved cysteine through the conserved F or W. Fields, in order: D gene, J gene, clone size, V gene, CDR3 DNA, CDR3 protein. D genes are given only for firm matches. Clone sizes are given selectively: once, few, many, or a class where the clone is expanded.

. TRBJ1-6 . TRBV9 TGTGCCAGCAGCGTAGATGGCAGGGGAAGCTCACCCCTCCACTTT CASSVDGRGSSPLHF
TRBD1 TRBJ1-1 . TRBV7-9 TGTGCCAGCAGTTCCCAGGGGGGCACTGAAGCTTTCTTT CASSSQGGTEAFF
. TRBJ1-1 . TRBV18 TGTGCCAGCTCAACCACCCTGAGGAGCTCGTTCATGAACACTGAAGCTTTCTTT CASSTTLRSSFMNTEAFF
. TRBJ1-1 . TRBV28 TGTGCCAGCAGACCAACAGGGACTGAAGCTTTCTTT CASRPTGTEAFF
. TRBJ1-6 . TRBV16 TGTGCCAGCAGCTTCCCAAGGGGCGGTTCACCCCTCCACTTT CASSFPRGGSPLHF
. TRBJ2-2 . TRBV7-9 TGTGCCAGCAGCCTCCTCTGGGGGCGAGGGGGCACCGGGGAGCTGTTTTTT CASSLLWGRGGTGELFF
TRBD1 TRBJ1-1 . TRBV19 TGTGCCAGTAGTCCTCCGGTCGGTCGACAGGGGAACACTGAAGCTTTCTTT CASSPPVGRQGNTEAFF
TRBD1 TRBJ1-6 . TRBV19 TGTGCCAGTACGGGGGACAGGGAAACCTCCTATAATTCACCCCTCCACTTT CASTGDRETSYNSPLHF
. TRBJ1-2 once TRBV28 TGTGCCAGCAGTTCTCGCGGAGGGGGCTATGGCTACACCTTC CASSSRGGGYGYTF
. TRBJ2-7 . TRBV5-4 TGTGCCAGCAGCCGTCTAGAGGAAGAGCAGTACTTC CASSRLEEEQYF
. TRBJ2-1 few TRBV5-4 TGTGCCAGCAGCTTGGATGGGGGGCTCTACAATGAGCAGTTCTTC CASSLDGGLYNEQFF
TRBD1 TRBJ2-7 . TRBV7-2 TGTGCCAGCAGCTTAGACAGGGGGCGAGCCGAGCAGTACTTC CASSLDRGRAEQYF
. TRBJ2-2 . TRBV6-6 TGTGCCAGCACCCCAGGGGTGAACACCGGGGAGCTGTTTTTT CASTPGVNTGELFF
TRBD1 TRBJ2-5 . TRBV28 TGTGCCAGCAGTTCTACAGGGGGCCCTCGTGATTCCCAGTACTTC CASSSTGGPRDSQYF
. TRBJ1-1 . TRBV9 TGTGCCAGCAGCGTAGATGTACGGGGGACTGAAGCTTTCTTT CASSVDVRGTEAFF
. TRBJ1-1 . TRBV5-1 TGCGCCAGCAGCTTGTATCCACAGGGGAACACTGAAGCTTTCTTT CASSLYPQGNTEAFF
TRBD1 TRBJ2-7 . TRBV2 TGTGCCAGCATTCTGACAGGGTCAACCTACGAGCAGTACTTC CASILTGSTYEQYF
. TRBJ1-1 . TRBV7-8 TGTGCCAGCAGCTCACGGGGGGTTGGGATAAACACTGAAGCTTTCTTT CASSSRGVGINTEAFF
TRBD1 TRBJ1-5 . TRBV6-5 TGTGCCAGCGCTGAGACAGGGGGCATTCAGCCCCAGCATTTT CASAETGGIQPQHF
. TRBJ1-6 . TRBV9 TGTGCCAGCAGCGTATGGGGGCTTAATTCACCCCTCCACTTT CASSVWGLNSPLHF
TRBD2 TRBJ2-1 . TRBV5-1 TGCGCCAGTAAAACTAGCGGGAGCCTTGGGAATGAGCAGTTCTTC CASKTSGSLGNEQFF
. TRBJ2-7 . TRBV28 TGTGCCAGCTCCCCCTTGGTCTACGAGCAGTACTTC CASSPLVYEQYF
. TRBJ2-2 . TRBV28 TGTGCCAGCAGTTTACAGGGGAACACCGGGGAGCTGTTTTTT CASSLQGNTGELFF
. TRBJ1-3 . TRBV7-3 TGTGCCAGCAGCTCAACGGGGGGCCCAGGGAACACCATATATTTT CASSSTGGPGNTIYF
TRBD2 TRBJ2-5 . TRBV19 TGTGCCAGTAGTACTAGCGGGGCCACACAAGAGACCCAGTACTTC CASSTSGATQETQYF
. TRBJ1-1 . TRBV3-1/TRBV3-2 TGTGCCAGCAGCCCCAAGCTCAGAAACACTGAAGCTTTCTTT CASSPKLRNTEAFF
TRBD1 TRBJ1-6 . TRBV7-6 TGTGCCAGCAGCCAAACCCCCCCTCGACAGGGGTTTGTCTCACCCCTCCACTTT CASSQTPPRQGFVSPLHF
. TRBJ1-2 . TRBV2 TGTGCCAGCAGCGCGATGCTGAACTATGGCTACACCTTC CASSAMLNYGYTF
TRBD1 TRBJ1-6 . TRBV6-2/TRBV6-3 TGTGCCAGCAGTTACGGACAGGGAAATTCACCCCTCCACTTT CASSYGQGNSPLHF
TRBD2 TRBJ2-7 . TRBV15 TGTGCCACCAGCAGTGGCGGGAGGCCCCCCTACGAGCAGTACTTC CATSSGGRPPYEQYF
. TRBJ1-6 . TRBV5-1 TGCGCCAGCAGCTCGACAGCAGGGTCACCCCTCCACTTT CASSSTAGSPLHF
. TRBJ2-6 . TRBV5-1 TGCGCCAGCAGCAAAACAGGGTCAGATGACAACGTCCTGACTTTC CASSKTGSDDNVLTF
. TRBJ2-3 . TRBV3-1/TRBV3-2 TGTGCCAGCAGCCCCCTGGGAGGCCCAACGCAGTATTTT CASSPLGGPTQYF
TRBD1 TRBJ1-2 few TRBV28 TGTGCCAGCAGTCCCCCGGGACAGGGGGTCGGGGGCTACACCTTC CASSPPGQGVGGYTF
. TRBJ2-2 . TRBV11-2 TGTGCCAGCAGCCTGTTAGGATCCCGGGAGCTGTTTTTT CASSLLGSRELFF
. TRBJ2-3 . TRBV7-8 TGTGCCAGCAGCTTATTCCCAGATACGCAGTATTTT CASSLFPDTQYF
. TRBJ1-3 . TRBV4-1 TGCGCCAGCAGCCACTACTTAAGGGGGGCGATTAATCACATATATTTT CASSHYLRGAINHIYF
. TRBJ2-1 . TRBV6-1 TGTGCCAGCAGTGAAGGGGGGTATAATGAGCAGTTCTTC CASSEGGYNEQFF
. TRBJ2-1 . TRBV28 TGTGCCAGCAGTGCTCAGGGGGGAAACTACAATGAGCAGTTCTTC CASSAQGGNYNEQFF
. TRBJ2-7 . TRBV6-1 TGTGCCAGCAGTGAAGGGGGACCTCGCACCTACGAGCAGTACTTC CASSEGGPRTYEQYF
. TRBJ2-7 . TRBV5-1 TGCGCCAGCAGCTTAGATGGTGCCTCCTACGAGCAGTACTTC CASSLDGASYEQYF
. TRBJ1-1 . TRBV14 TGTGCCAGCAGCCGCTATGGGACTGAAGCTTTCTTT CASSRYGTEAFF
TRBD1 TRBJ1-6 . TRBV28 TGTGCCAGCAGAGCAGGGGGCAGCTCACCCCTCCACTTT CASRAGGSSPLHF
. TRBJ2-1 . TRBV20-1 TGCACCGCCGTCGCCAATGAGCAGTTCTTC CTAVANEQFF